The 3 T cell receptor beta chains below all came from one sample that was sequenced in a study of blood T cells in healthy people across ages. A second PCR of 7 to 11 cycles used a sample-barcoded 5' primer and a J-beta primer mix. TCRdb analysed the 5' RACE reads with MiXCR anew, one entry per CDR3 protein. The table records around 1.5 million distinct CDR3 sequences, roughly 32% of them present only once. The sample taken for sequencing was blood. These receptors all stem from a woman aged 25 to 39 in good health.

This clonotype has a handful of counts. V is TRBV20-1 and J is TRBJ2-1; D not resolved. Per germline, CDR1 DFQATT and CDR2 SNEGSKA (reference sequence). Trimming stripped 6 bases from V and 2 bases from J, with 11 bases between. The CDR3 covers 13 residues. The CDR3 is CSARVAAYNEQFF. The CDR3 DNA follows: TGCAGTGCAAGGGTAGCCGCCTACAATGAGCAGTTCTTC.

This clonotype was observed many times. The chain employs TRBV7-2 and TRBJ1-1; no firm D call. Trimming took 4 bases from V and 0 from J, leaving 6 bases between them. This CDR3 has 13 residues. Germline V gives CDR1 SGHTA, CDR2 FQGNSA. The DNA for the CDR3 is TGTGCCAGCAGCTGGCAAATGAACACTGAAGCTTTCTTT. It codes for CASSWQMNTEAFF.

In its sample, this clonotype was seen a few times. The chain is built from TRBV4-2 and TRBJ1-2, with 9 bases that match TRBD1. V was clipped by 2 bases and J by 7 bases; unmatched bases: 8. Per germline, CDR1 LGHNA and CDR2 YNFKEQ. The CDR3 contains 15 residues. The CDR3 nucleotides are TGTGCCAGCAGCCAACCCTCACAGGGGGCTGGTGGCTACACCTTC. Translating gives CASSQPSQGAGGYTF.